This T cell receptor beta chain was profiled in a study of human T cells and chemical hapten exposure. This clonotype has more than one count but fewer than ten. One entry per CDR3 protein results from TCRdb running MiXCR on the RACE reads. The data show some 350,000 distinct CDR3 sequences, around 7% seen once. Documented time point: patch test 1, 2 weeks after DPC sensitization. Treatment in this sample: therapeutic diphenylcyclopropenone sensitization with weekly scalp DPC. This CDR3 has 14 amino acids. Trimming cost V 4 bases and J 1 base, with 8 bases left between them. The source is a woman under 30 with alopecia areata. Some clones in this sample may be carry-over from other donors' samples. The sequencing used whole blood, collected in connection with sensitization to the hapten diphenylcyclopropenone (DPC). This rearrangement joins TRBV12-3 or TRBV12-4 to TRBJ1-3; D call uncertain. The CDR3 DNA reads TGTGCCAGCAGTTCCCAGGATTCTGGAAACACCATATATTTT. Amino acid sequence: CASSSQDSGNTIYF.